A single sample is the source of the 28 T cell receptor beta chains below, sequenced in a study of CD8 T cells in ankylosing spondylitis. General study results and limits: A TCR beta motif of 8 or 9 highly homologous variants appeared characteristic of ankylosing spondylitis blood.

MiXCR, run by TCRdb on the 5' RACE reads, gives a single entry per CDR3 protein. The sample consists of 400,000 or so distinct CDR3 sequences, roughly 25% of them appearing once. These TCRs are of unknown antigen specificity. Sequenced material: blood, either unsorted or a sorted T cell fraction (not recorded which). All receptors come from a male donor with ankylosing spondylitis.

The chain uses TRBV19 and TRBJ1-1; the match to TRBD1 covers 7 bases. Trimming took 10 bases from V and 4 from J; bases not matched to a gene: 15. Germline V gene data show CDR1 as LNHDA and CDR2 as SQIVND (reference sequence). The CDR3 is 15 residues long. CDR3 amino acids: CATFGQRQGSTEAFF. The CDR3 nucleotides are TGTGCCACCTTCGGCCAACGACAGGGTAGCACTGAAGCTTTCTTT.

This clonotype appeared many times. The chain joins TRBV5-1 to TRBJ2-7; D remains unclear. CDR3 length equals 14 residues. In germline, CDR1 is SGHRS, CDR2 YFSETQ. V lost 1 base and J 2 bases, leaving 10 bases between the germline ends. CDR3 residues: CASSLLLTTYEQYF. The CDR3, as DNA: TGCGCCAGCAGCTTGTTGCTAACCACCTACGAGCAGTACTTC.

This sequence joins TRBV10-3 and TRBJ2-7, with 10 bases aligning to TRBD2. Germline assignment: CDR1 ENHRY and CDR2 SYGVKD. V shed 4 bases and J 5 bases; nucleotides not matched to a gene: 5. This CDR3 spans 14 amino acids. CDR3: CAISGTSGIHEQYV. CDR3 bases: TGTGCCATCAGTGGTACTAGCGGGATTCACGAGCAGTACGTC.

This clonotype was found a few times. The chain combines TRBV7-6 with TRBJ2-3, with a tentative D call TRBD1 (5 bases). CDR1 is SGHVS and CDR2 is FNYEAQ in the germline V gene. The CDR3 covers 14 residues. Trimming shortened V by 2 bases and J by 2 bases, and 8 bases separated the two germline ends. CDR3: CASSLRGYTDTQYF. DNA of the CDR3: TGTGCCAGCAGCTTAAGGGGCTACACAGATACGCAGTATTTT.

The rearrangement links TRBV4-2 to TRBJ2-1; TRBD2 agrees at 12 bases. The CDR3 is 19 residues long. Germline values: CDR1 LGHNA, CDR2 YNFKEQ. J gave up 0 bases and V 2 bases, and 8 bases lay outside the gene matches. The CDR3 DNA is TGTGCCAGCAGCCAACTAGCGGGAGGGCCCTCTGGCTCCTACAATGAGCAGTTCTTC. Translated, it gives CASSQLAGGPSGSYNEQFF.

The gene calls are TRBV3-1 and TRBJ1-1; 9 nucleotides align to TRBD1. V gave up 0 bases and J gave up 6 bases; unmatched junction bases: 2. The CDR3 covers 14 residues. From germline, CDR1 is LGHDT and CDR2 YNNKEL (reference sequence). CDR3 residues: CASSQEDRGPEAFF. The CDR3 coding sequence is TGTGCCAGCAGCCAAGAGGACAGGGGCCCTGAAGCTTTCTTT.

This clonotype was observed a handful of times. The CDR3, as DNA: TGTGCCAGCAGTCGGTCGGCTAGCGGGAGGGCCCTATACTACGAGCAGTACTTC. Protein product: CASSRSASGRALYYEQYF. J is TRBJ2-7 and V is TRBV2; 12 bases are a match to TRBD2. Trimming removed 5 bases from V and 3 bases from J; junction bases left unmatched: 14. Germline loops: CDR1 SNHLY, CDR2 FYNNEI. The CDR3 covers 18 residues.

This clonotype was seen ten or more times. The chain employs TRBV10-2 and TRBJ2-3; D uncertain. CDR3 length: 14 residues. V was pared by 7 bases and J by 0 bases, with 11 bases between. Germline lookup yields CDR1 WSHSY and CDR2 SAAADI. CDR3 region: CASTESSSTDTQYF. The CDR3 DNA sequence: TGCGCCAGCACCGAGTCGTCTAGCACAGATACGCAGTATTTT.

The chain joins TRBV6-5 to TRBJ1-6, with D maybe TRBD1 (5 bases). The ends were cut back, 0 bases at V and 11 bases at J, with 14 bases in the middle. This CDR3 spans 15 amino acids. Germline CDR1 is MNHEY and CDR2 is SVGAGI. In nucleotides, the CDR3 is TGTGCCAGCAGTTACTCTGTGGGGCTGGAGACACCCCTCCACTTT. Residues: CASSYSVGLETPLHF.

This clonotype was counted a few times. The CDR3 nucleotides read TGCAGTGCTAGACCTTCTCCCGGTTCCCAAGAGACCCAGTACTTC. Residues: CSARPSPGSQETQYF. V and J are TRBV20-1 and TRBJ2-5; D is unclear. Deletions cut 2 bases from V and 1 base from J, with 14 bases between. The germline V gene encodes CDR1 DFQATT and CDR2 SNEGSKA (reference sequence). The CDR3 is 15 amino acids.

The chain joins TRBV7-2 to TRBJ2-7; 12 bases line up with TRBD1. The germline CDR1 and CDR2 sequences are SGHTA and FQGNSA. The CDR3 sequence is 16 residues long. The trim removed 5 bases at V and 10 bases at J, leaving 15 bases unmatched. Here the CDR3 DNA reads TGTGCCAGCAGCGAGGACGCGGGACAGGGGGCTAATAGTCAGTACTTC. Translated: CASSEDAGQGANSQYF. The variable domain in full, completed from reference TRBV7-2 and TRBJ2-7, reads GAGVSQSPSNKVTEKGKDVELRCDPISGHTALYWYRQSLGQGLEFLIYFQGNSAPDKSGLPSDRFSAERTGGSVSTLTIQRTQQEDSAVYLCASSEDAGQGANSQYFGPGTRLTVT.

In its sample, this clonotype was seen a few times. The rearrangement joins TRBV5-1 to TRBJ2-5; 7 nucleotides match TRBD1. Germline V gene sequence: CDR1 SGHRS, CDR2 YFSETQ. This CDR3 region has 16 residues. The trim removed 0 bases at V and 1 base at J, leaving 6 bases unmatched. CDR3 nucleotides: TGCGCCAGCAGCTTGGCCCTCGGGACAGTCCAAGAGACCCAGTACTTC. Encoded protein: CASSLALGTVQETQYF. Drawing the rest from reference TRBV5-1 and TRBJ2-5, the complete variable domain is KAGVTQTPRYLIKTRGQQVTLSCSPISGHRSVSWYQQTPGQGLQFLFEYFSETQRNKGNFPGRFSGRQFSNSRSEMNVSTLELGDSALYLCASSLALGTVQETQYFGPGTRLLVL.

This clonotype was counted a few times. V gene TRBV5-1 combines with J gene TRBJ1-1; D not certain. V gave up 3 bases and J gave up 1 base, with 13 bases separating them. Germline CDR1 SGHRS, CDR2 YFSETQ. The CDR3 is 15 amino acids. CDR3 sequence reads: CASSSLEASNTEAFF. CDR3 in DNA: TGCGCCAGCAGCTCGTTAGAAGCTTCGAACACTGAAGCTTTCTTT.

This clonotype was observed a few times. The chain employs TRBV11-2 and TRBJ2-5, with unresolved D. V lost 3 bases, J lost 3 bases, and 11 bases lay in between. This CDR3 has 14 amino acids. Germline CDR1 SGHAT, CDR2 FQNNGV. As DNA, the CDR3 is TGTGCCAGCAGCTTCCGACGGGCCAAAGAGACCCAGTACTTC. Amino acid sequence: CASSFRRAKETQYF.

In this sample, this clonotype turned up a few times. CDR3 in amino acids: CASSYGAGGATDTQYF. DNA for the CDR3: TGTGCCAGCAGTTACGGAGCGGGAGGCGCGACAGATACGCAGTATTTT. This chain connects TRBV6-5 to TRBJ2-3, with TRBD2 matching 9 bases. The CDR3 length is 16 residues. CDR1 is MNHEY and CDR2 is SVGAGI in the germline V gene. The V segment lost 2 bases and the J segment 3 bases; nucleotides outside the gene matches: 6.

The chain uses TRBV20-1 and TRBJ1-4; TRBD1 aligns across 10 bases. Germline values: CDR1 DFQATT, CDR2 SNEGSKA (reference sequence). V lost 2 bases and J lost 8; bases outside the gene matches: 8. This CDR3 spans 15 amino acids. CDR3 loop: CSARRKGQGREKLFF. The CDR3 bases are TGCAGTGCTAGACGGAAGGGACAGGGGAGGGAAAAACTGTTTTTT.

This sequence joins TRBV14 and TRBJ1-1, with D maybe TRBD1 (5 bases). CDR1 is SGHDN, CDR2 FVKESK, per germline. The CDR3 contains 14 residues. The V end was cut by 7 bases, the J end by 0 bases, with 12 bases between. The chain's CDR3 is CASTQGRLNTEAFF. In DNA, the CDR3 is TGTGCCAGCACCCAGGGACGGCTGAACACTGAAGCTTTCTTT.

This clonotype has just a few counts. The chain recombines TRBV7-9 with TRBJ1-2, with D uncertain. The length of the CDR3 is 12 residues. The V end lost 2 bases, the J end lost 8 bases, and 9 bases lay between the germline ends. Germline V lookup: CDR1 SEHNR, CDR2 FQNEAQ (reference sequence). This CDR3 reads CASSLSQSGYTF. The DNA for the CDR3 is TGTGCCAGCAGCTTATCACAGTCGGGCTACACCTTC.

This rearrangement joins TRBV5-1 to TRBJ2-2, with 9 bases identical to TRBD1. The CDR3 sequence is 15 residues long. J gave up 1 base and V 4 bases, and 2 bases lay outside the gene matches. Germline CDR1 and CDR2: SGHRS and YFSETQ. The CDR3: CASSTDRGNTGELFF. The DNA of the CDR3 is TGCGCCAGCAGCACGGACAGGGGGAACACCGGGGAGCTGTTTTTT.

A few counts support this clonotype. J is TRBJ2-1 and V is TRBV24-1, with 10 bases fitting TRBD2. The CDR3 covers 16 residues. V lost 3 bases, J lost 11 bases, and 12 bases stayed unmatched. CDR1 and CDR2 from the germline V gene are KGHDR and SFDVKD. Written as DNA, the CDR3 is TGTGCCACCAGTGATCCTCTAGCGGGAGATAGTGATAAGCAGTTCTTC. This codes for CATSDPLAGDSDKQFF.

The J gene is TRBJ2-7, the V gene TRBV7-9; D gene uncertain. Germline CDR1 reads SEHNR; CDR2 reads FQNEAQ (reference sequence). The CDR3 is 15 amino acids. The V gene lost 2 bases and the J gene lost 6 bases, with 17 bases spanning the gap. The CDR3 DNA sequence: TGTGCCAGCAGCTTAATGGGCGTCTTGGGGTCCGAGCAGTACTTC. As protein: CASSLMGVLGSEQYF.

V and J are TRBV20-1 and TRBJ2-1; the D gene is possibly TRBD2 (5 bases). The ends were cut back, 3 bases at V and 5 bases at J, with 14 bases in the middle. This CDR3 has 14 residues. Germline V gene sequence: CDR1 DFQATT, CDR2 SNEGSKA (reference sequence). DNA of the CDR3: TGCAGTGCTAGTGAGGGAGTCGCCAACAATGAGCAGTTCTTC. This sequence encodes CSASEGVANNEQFF.

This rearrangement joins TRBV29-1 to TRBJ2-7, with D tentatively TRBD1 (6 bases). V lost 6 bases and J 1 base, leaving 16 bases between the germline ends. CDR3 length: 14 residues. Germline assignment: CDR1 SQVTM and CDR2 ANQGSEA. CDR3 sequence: CSVKKGVLSYEQYF. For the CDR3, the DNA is TGCAGCGTCAAAAAGGGGGTTCTTTCCTACGAGCAGTACTTC.

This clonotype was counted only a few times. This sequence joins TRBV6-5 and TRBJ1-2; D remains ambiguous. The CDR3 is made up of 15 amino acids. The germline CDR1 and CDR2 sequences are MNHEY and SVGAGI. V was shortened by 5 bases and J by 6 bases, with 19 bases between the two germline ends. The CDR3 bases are TGTGCCAGCAGTCACGGACCCGGGAGTGGCGATGGCTACACCTTC. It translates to CASSHGPGSGDGYTF.

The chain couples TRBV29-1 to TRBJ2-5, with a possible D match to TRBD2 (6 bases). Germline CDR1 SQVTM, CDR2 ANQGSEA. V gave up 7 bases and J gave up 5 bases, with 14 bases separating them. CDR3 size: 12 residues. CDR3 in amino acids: CSATGVEETQYF. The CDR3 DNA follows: TGCAGCGCTACGGGGGTTGAGGAGACCCAGTACTTC.

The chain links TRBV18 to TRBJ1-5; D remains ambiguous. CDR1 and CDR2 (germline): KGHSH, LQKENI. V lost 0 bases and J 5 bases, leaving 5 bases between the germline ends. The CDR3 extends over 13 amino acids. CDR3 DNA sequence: TGTGCCAGCTCACCACCGGGTGATCAGCCCCAGCATTTT. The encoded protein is CASSPPGDQPQHF.

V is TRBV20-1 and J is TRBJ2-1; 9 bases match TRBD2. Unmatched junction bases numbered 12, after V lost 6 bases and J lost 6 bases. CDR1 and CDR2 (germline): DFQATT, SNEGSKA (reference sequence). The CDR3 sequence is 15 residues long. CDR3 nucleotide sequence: TGCAGTGCCTCCAGCCTGGCGGGAGGGATCAATGAGCAGTTCTTC. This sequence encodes CSASSLAGGINEQFF.

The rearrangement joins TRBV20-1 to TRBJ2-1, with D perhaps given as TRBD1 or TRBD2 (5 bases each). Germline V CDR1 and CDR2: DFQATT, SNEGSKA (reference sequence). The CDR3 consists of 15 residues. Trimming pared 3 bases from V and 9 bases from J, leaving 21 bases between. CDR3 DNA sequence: TGCAGTGCTAGCCCCCCGGTCGGGGCAAATGGTGAGCAGTTCTTC. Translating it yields CSASPPVGANGEQFF.